The T cell receptor (beta chain) under discussion was sequenced for a study of spatial heterogeneity in lung cancer. Study-wide background: Detection consistently yielded more beta chains than alpha chains.

This CDR3 is 15 amino acids long. Germline CDR1 and CDR2: MDHEN and SYDVKM. A remark on this clonotype: One end of the junction is discordant with germline, which a read error may explain. The library was built for alpha chains, so this beta chain is an off-target read and its size means little.

Each TCR cDNA molecule bore a unique molecular identifier. A single record per CDR3 protein comes from TCRdb applying MiXCR to the 5' RACE reads. The sample has approximately 11,000 distinct CDR3 sequences, around 3.9% seen once; the top ten hold under 9%. Time point reported: sample taken at primary tumor resection. Sequencing of whole RNA from tumor, nontumor lung or frozen PBMC involved no sorting. A total of fewer than 80 untreated early-stage non-small cell lung cancer patients served as donors. J is TRBJ2-1 and V is TRBV28; 11 bases align to TRBD1. The receptor comes from a male donor with early-stage non-small cell lung cancer. The sample was normal lung tissue next to the tumor, taken at surgery. The CDR3 reads CASSSGTGGYNDQFF. In nucleotides, the CDR3 is TGTGCCAGCAGCTCCGGGACAGGGGGGTACAATGACCAGTTCTTC.